Included here is one T cell receptor (beta chain) sequence, with context. Its target is not known. This sample was taken from a study of vaccination effects on CD4 cells after COVID-19. Study-wide context: Samples from a couple of convalescent patients were given 16 days and one week before vaccination. The study's findings and limits: Spike-reactive clones in convalescents after vaccination were chiefly newly vaccine-induced. At late timepoints after vaccination, vaccine- and infection-induced clones shrank markedly.

In the ViraFEST assay, antigen-specific CD4+ clonotypes were identified by expansion after peptide-pool stimulation. The authors isolated CD4+ T cells after less than eleven days of culture. PCR confirmed that the person was infected with SARS-CoV-2 between March and December 2020. Cultivation was performed at some 1.9 million PBMC per well with about 9.6 IU/ml IL-2 and 10 ug/ml peptides added. Germline trimming cut 2 bases from V and 2 bases from J; bases unmatched to any gene: 7. CDR1 and CDR2 from the germline V gene are SGHKS and YYEKEE (reference sequence). The CDR3 is 17 residues long. The assay was immunoSEQ multiplex PCR, and TCRdb's table has in-frame clones only and misses some. Among 20,000 to 30,000 clones, roughly 69% were seen once, and the ten largest hold roughly a sixth.

This receptor was identified in a human donor who had a prior SARS-CoV-2 infection. The sequencing used CD4+ T cells from PBMCs cultured with SARS-CoV-2 spike peptides, collected before COVID-19 vaccination. The gene calls are TRBV5-5 and TRBJ1-1; TRBD1 matches at 12 bases. The CDR3 loop reads CASSFGTGGPGNTEAFF. The DNA of the CDR3 is TGTGCCAGCAGCTTCGGGACAGGGGGCCCGGGTAACACTGAAGCTTTCTTT.